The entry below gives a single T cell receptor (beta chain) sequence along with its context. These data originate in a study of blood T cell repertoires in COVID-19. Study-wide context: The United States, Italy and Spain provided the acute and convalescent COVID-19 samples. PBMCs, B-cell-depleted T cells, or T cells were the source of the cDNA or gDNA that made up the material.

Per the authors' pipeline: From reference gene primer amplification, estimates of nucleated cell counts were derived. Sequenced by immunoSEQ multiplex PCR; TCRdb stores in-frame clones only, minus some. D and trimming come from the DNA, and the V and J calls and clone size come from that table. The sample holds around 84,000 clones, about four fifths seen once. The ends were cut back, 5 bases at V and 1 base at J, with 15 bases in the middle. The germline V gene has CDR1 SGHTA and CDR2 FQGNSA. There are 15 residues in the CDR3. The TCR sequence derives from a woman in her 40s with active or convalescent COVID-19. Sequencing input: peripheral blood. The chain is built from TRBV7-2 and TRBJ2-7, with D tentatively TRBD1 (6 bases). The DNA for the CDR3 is TGTGCCAGCAGCAGCGACAGGAGTTTATCCTACGAGCAGTACTTC. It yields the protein CASSSDRSLSYEQYF. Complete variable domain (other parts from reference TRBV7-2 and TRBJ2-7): GAGVSQSPSNKVTEKGKDVELRCDPISGHTALYWYRQSLGQGLEFLIYFQGNSAPDKSGLPSDRFSAERTGGSVSTLTIQRTQQEDSAVYLCASSSDRSLSYEQYFGPGTRLTVT.